These 32 T cell receptor beta chains were sequenced from one sample in a study of T cell responses to AZD1222 COVID-19 vaccine. The table came from immunoSEQ multiplex PCR; TCRdb's copy has only in-frame clones and leaves some out. Here the sample spans 150,000 to 200,000 clones, just under 95% being singletons. The sample was peripheral blood, taken on day 0 of AZD1222 vaccination. The receptors were sampled from an adult in good health.

The chain joins TRBV12-2 to TRBJ2-3; the table's D call of TRBD1 was not tested on the DNA. TRBV12-2 is a known pseudogene. This CDR3 region has 12 residues. The CDR3 loop is CASRSGAPEQYF. As DNA, the CDR3 is TGTGCAAGTCGTTCAGGGGCACCTGAGCAGTATTTT.

The chain links TRBV12-3 or TRBV12-4 to TRBJ1-1, with a weak D call TRBD1 (5 bases). CDR3 length: 13 amino acids. Trimming shortened V by 5 bases and J by 6 bases, and 13 bases separated the two germline ends. The CDR3 protein is CASSPRAGAEAFF. CDR3 in DNA: TGTGCCAGCAGTCCCAGGGCCGGGGCTGAAGCTTTCTTT.

This clone is a singleton in its sample. V gene TRBV7-9 combines with J gene TRBJ1-1; D not certain. The CDR3 length is 10 residues. V lost 6 bases to trimming and J lost 14 bases, with 13 bases between them. Germline loops: CDR1 SEHNR, CDR2 FQNEAQ (reference sequence). CDR3 nucleotides: TGTGCCAGCAGTCTAGAGGGTCTCTTCTTT. Its translation is CASSLEGLFF.

This chain links TRBV5-5 with TRBJ1-6, with D possibly being TRBD1 (5 bases). The germline V gene has CDR1 SGHKS and CDR2 YYEKEE (reference sequence). V was trimmed by 0 bases and J by 9 bases, leaving 10 bases between them. CDR3 length: 14 residues. CDR3 sequence reads: CASSLVTGCSPLHF. Here the CDR3 DNA reads TGTGCCAGCAGCTTGGTTACAGGTTGTTCACCCCTCCACTTT.

The genes are TRBV7-9 and TRBJ2-7; tentatively, D is TRBD2 (7 bases). The length of the CDR3 is 17 residues. V lost 5 bases to trimming and J lost 6 bases, with 26 bases between them. Germline CDR1 and CDR2: SEHNR and FQNEAQ (reference sequence). The CDR3 loop reads CASSPKAGARVRGEQYF. In DNA, the CDR3 is TGTGCCAGCAGCCCAAAGGCGGGGGCCAGAGTTCGTGGCGAGCAGTACTTC. Filled out from reference TRBV7-9 and TRBJ2-7, the complete variable domain reads DTGVSQNPRHKITKRGQNVTFRCDPISEHNRLYWYRQTLGQGPEFLTYFQNEAQLEKSRLLSDRFSAERPKGSFSTLEIQRTEQGDSAMYLCASSPKAGARVRGEQYFGPGTRLTVT.

About this clone: Other DNA sequences in the same sample also yield this CDR3. V gene TRBV3-1 (or the pseudogene TRBV3-2) combines with J gene TRBJ1-2, with D perhaps matching TRBD1 (5 bases). CDR1 and CDR2 from the germline V gene are LGHDT and YNNKEL (reference sequence). Trimming stripped 3 bases from V and 4 bases from J, with 9 bases between. The CDR3 loop spans 13 amino acids. CDR3 sequence reads: CASSQAGGYGYTF. The CDR3 region has the DNA TGTGCCAGCAGCCAGGCGGGGGGCTATGGCTACACCTTC.

This clone was counted once. This chain connects TRBV6-5 to TRBJ1-2; 8 bases are a match to TRBD1. Per the germline V gene, CDR1 is MNHEY and CDR2 is SVGAGI. This CDR3 comprises 11 residues. Trimming cost V 11 bases and J 7 bases; bases outside gene matches: 6. The CDR3 coding sequence is TGTGCCTTCGGACAGGGAGCTGGCTACACCTTC. Amino acids: CAFGQGAGYTF.

This chain joins TRBV18 and TRBJ1-1; tentative D call: TRBD1 (5 bases). The V gene's germline CDR1 is KGHSH and CDR2 LQKENI. The CDR3 consists of 14 residues. The V end lost 2 bases, the J end lost 7 bases, and 14 bases lay between the germline ends. The CDR3 nucleotides are TGTGCCAGCTCACCAAGGCGAGGGGATGGTGAAGCTTTCTTT. Protein sequence: CASSPRRGDGEAFF.

The V and J genes are TRBV5-1 and TRBJ2-3; D is undetermined. The V gene's germline CDR1 is SGHRS and CDR2 YFSETQ. This CDR3 spans 13 amino acids. V lost 5 bases and J 2 bases, leaving 9 bases between the germline ends. The CDR3 reads CASSKRSTDTQYF. CDR3 sequence (DNA): TGCGCCAGCAGTAAGAGATCCACAGATACGCAGTATTTT.

V and J are TRBV30 and TRBJ1-1; D remains unclear. Trimming removed 4 bases at V and 0 bases at J, with 9 bases between. CDR1 GTSNPN and CDR2 SVGIG come from the germline V gene (reference sequence). CDR3 size: 13 residues. This chain's CDR3 is CAWNENMNTEAFF. The CDR3, as DNA: TGTGCCTGGAACGAAAATATGAACACTGAAGCTTTCTTT.

The gene calls are TRBV7-9 and TRBJ2-5; 10 bases agree with TRBD2. The germline gives CDR1 SEHNR, CDR2 FQNEAQ (reference sequence). CDR3 length equals 15 residues. V lost 4 bases to trimming and J lost 5 bases; unmatched junction nucleotides: 7. Here the CDR3 reads CASSSKRGGHETQYF. CDR3 DNA sequence: TGTGCCAGCAGCTCAAAGCGGGGGGGCCATGAGACCCAGTACTTC.

The rearrangement links TRBV6-2 or TRBV6-3 to TRBJ2-3, with D perhaps TRBD1 or TRBD2 (5 bases each). Between the trimmed V and J ends, which lost 6 bases and 5 bases, there was a span of 15 bases. The CDR3 has 14 residues. Germline CDR1 is MNHEY and CDR2 is SVGEGT. The CDR3 is CASSLRDHIDTQYF. The CDR3 bases are TGTGCCAGCAGCCTAAGGGACCACATAGATACGCAGTATTTT.

The rearrangement uses TRBV5-4 and TRBJ1-3, with D perhaps matching TRBD1 (5 bases). CDR3 length: 15 residues. The V gene lost 0 bases and the J gene lost 3 bases, with 10 bases spanning the gap. CDR1 SGHNT and CDR2 YYREEE come from the germline V gene (reference sequence). The CDR3 DNA reads as TGTGCCAGCAGCTTGGGAGGGGCGCTTGGAAACACCATATATTTT. Translation: CASSLGGALGNTIYF.

The rearrangement uses TRBV11-2 and TRBJ1-1; D gene ambiguous. The CDR3 has 16 residues. V lost 1 base and J 3 bases, leaving 15 bases between the germline ends. The germline gives CDR1 SGHAT, CDR2 FQNNGV. The CDR3 bases are TGTGCCAGCAGCTTAGGGTTTGGACCGCACGACACTGAAGCTTTCTTT. This translates into CASSLGFGPHDTEAFF.

The J gene is TRBJ1-1, the V gene TRBV3-1 (or the pseudogene TRBV3-2); the match to TRBD1 covers 8 bases. The CDR3 is 14 amino acids. Germline assignment: CDR1 LGHDT and CDR2 YNNKEL (reference sequence). V lost 3 bases to trimming and J lost 11 bases; unmatched junction nucleotides: 11. CDR3 protein: CASSQPGQGGEAFF. Written as DNA, the CDR3 is TGTGCCAGCAGCCAGCCTGGACAGGGCGGAGAGGCTTTCTTT.

This chain joins TRBV7-8 and TRBJ1-5, with 7 bases lining up with TRBD1. Germline CDR1 and CDR2: SGHVS and FQNEAQ. Trimming took 5 bases from V and 0 from J; bases not matched to a gene: 4. CDR3 length: 15 amino acids. Here the CDR3 reads CASSHDRVSNQPQHF. The CDR3 nucleotides are TGTGCCAGCAGCCATGACAGGGTTAGCAATCAGCCCCAGCATTTT.

The chain has TRBV19 and TRBJ1-1; 8 positions match TRBD1. The CDR3 is made up of 15 amino acids. V gave up 6 bases and J gave up 1 base; unmatched junction bases: 7. Germline V gene data show CDR1 as LNHDA and CDR2 as SQIVND (reference sequence). The CDR3 reads CASRSQGAGNTEAFF. The CDR3 DNA follows: TGTGCCAGTAGAAGCCAGGGGGCGGGGAACACTGAAGCTTTCTTT.

This rearrangement joins TRBV9 to TRBJ2-1, with 11 bases aligning to TRBD2. This CDR3 has 14 amino acids. CDR1 is SGDLS and CDR2 is YYNGEE in the germline V gene. V shed 3 bases, J shed 8 bases, and the junction held 4 bases outside the gene matches. CDR3 sequence reads: CASSGLAGLDEQFF. CDR3 coding DNA: TGTGCCAGCAGCGGACTAGCGGGACTCGATGAGCAGTTCTTC.

The chain joins TRBV6-2 or TRBV6-3 to TRBJ2-3, with 12 bases fitting TRBD2. Germline V gives CDR1 MNHEY, CDR2 SVGEGT. CDR3 length: 15 amino acids. Trimming took 6 bases from V and 5 from J; bases not matched to a gene: 6. The CDR3 nucleotides read TGTGCCAGCAGCAACCTGGGACTAGCGGGAGATACGCAGTATTTT. Its protein product is CASSNLGLAGDTQYF.

The chain employs TRBV2 and TRBJ2-2, with 14 positions matching TRBD2. Germline values: CDR1 SNHLY, CDR2 FYNNEI. Trimming at V came to 7 bases and at J to 5 bases, leaving 3 bases not matched to a gene. There are 15 residues in the CDR3. Written as DNA, the CDR3 is TGTGCCAGCACAGGGACTAGCGGGAGAACCGGGGAGCTGTTTTTT. Translation gives CASTGTSGRTGELFF.

The chain carries TRBV7-9 and TRBJ1-2; the match to TRBD1 covers 8 bases. Unmatched junction bases numbered 5, after V lost 3 bases and J lost 2 bases. Germline CDR1 is SEHNR and CDR2 is FQNEAQ (reference sequence). The CDR3 contains 15 residues. Here the CDR3 DNA reads TGTGCCAGCAGCTTTCTAACAGGGGGAAACTATGGCTACACCTTC. Residues: CASSFLTGGNYGYTF. The full variable domain, completed using reference TRBV7-9 and TRBJ1-2, is DTGVSQNPRHKITKRGQNVTFRCDPISEHNRLYWYRQTLGQGPEFLTYFQNEAQLEKSRLLSDRFSAERPKGSFSTLEIQRTEQGDSAMYLCASSFLTGGNYGYTFGSGTRLTVV.

J is TRBJ2-5 and V is TRBV19, with 9 bases identical to TRBD2. Germline V gene sequence: CDR1 LNHDA, CDR2 SQIVND (reference sequence). V shed 8 bases, J shed 0 bases, and the junction held 7 bases outside the gene matches. This CDR3 contains 15 residues. The CDR3 sequence is CASGIAGDYQETQYF. The CDR3 DNA sequence: TGTGCCAGTGGAATAGCGGGGGACTACCAAGAGACCCAGTACTTC.

The genes are TRBV5-8 and TRBJ1-4, with D possibly TRBD1 on 5 matching bases. Germline CDR1 reads SGHTS; CDR2 reads YDEGEE. Trimming shortened V by 10 bases and J by 4 bases, and 17 bases separated the two germline ends. CDR3 length: 14 amino acids. The chain's CDR3 is CAGGRGALNEKLFF. The CDR3 DNA is TGTGCCGGGGGACGGGGTGCCCTTAATGAAAAACTGTTTTTT.

The chain joins TRBV11-3 to TRBJ2-1; 8 nucleotides agree with TRBD1. The J segment lost 0 bases and the V segment lost 4 bases, leaving 2 bases of the junction unmatched. Germline V gene sequence: CDR1 SGHNT, CDR2 YENEEA. The CDR3 has 15 amino acids. CDR3 residues: CASSWTGSSYNEQFF. CDR3 nucleotide sequence: TGTGCCAGCAGCTGGACAGGGTCCTCCTACAATGAGCAGTTCTTC.

This sequence joins TRBV27 and TRBJ1-3, with a possible D match to TRBD1 (5 bases). The V and J ends lost 4 bases and 0 bases respectively, with 13 bases between them. CDR1 MNHEY and CDR2 SMNVEV come from the germline V gene (reference sequence). The CDR3 covers 16 residues. CDR3 DNA: TGTGCCAGCAGTTCTTTGGCAGGGATCTCTGGAAACACCATATATTTT. It is translated as CASSSLAGISGNTIYF.

The chain has TRBV19 and TRBJ1-3; 7 positions match TRBD1. The junction had 5 bases not matched to a gene; V was cut back by 3 bases and J by 0 bases. The CDR3 length is 16 residues. CDR1 LNHDA and CDR2 SQIVND come from the germline V gene (reference sequence). The CDR3 loop is CASSIMGTASGNTIYF. In DNA, the CDR3 is TGTGCCAGTAGTATCATGGGGACAGCCTCTGGAAACACCATATATTTT.

This chain connects TRBV19 to TRBJ1-5, with D hard to call. V lost 5 bases and J 0 bases, leaving 11 bases between the germline ends. The CDR3 is made up of 15 amino acids. Germline CDR1 is LNHDA and CDR2 is SQIVND (reference sequence). The CDR3, as DNA: TGTGCCAGTAGTCCCCTGGTTCTTAGCAATCAGCCCCAGCATTTT. The encoded protein is CASSPLVLSNQPQHF.

This sequence joins TRBV19 and TRBJ1-6; 8 positions agree with TRBD1. J lost 10 bases, V lost 3 bases, and 8 bases had no gene match. Germline V gene sequence: CDR1 LNHDA, CDR2 SQIVND (reference sequence). CDR3 length: 15 amino acids. DNA of the CDR3: TGTGCCAGTAGTATTCAGACAGGGGTAGGATCACCCCTCCACTTT. This gives the protein CASSIQTGVGSPLHF.

This clone was observed once. The rearrangement joins TRBV10-3 to TRBJ2-5; possible D gene TRBD2, 6 bases. Trimming removed 8 bases from V and 5 bases from J, with 15 bases in between. CDR3 length: 13 amino acids. Germline V CDR1 and CDR2: ENHRY, SYGVKD. This CDR3 reads CAIGNGSRETQYF. The CDR3 region has the DNA TGTGCCATCGGTAACGGGAGTAGGGAGACCCAGTACTTC.

The CDR3 protein is CASSPLGTEAFF. CDR3 coding DNA: TGTGCCAGCTCACCACTGGGGACTGAAGCTTTCTTT. V gene TRBV18 combines with J gene TRBJ1-1, with D unresolved. The germline CDR1 and CDR2 sequences are KGHSH and LQKENI. V was clipped by 1 base and J by 5 bases, with 5 bases between them. CDR3 length: 12 amino acids.

The chain couples TRBV7-8 to TRBJ2-1, with TRBD2 matching 11 bases. The CDR3 contains 15 residues. V shed 5 bases and J 10 bases; nucleotides not matched to a gene: 10. Germline V lookup: CDR1 SGHVS, CDR2 FQNEAQ. CDR3: CASSPRTSGPSEQFF. CDR3 sequence (DNA): TGTGCCAGCAGCCCTCGGACTAGCGGGCCGTCGGAGCAGTTCTTC.

This clone was seen once. The V and J genes are TRBV5-1 and TRBJ2-7; a possible D gene is TRBD2 (5 bases). The V end was cut by 4 bases, the J end by 6 bases, with 14 bases between. Germline CDR1 SGHRS, CDR2 YFSETQ. This CDR3 region has 13 residues. The CDR3 reads CASSPLAGVEQYF. The CDR3 region has the DNA TGCGCCAGCAGCCCCCTGGCGGGCGTCGAGCAGTACTTC.